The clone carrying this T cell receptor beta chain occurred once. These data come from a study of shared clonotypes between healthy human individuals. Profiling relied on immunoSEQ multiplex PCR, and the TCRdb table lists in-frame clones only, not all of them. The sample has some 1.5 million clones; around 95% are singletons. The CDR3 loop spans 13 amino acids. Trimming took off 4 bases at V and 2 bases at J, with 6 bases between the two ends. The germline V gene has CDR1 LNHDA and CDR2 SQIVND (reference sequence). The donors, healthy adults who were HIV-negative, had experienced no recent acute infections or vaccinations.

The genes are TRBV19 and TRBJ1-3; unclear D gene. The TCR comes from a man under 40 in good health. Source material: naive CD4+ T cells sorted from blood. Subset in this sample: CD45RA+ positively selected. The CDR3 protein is CASSTLTGNTIYF. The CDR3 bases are TGTGCCAGTAGTACCTTGACTGGAAACACCATATATTTT. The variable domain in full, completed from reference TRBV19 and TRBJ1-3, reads DGGITQSPKYLFRKEGQNVTLSCEQNLNHDAMYWYRQDPGQGLRLIYYSQIVNDFQKGDIAEGYSVSREKKESFPLTVTSAQKNPTAFYLCASSTLTGNTIYFGEGSWLTVV.